This T cell receptor beta chain came from a study of blood T cells in healthy people across ages (dated by TCRdb to 2015 to 2017). Regarding the research as a whole: Template switching captured roughly one uniquely barcoded TCR beta cDNA molecule per two T cells in model experiments. The study measured age-related changes in TCR beta repertoire diversity using deep sequencing normalized with unique cDNA molecular identifiers. Four age groups were formed from the donors: young (average roughly 15 years), middle-aged (around 37), aged (approximately 60) and long-lived (82). Using the same blood draw, the study looked at two additional independent replicas of 1 million unique cDNA reads for two donors, one aged 18 to 30 and the other aged 80 or older.

This clonotype occurred a few times. The antigen this receptor binds is unknown. It has no much larger one-base neighbor in the sample; base qualities were not kept. Broad study findings and their caveats: Total diversity estimates from one million sequenced T cells were considered lower bounds and underestimates. Because profiling used bulk unsorted PBMCs, naive and antigen-experienced compartments could not be compared conclusively. As age increased, observed TCR beta diversity per million T cells dropped in a roughly linear way, and a significant reduction was already evident by age about 40. Compared with the aged group, the long-lived group had more naive CD4+ T cells, fewer expanded clones and increased TCR diversity, suggesting age selection. There was a strong correlation between observed TCR beta diversity and the percentage of naive T cells measured by flow cytometry. The CMV infection status of donors was not known, potentially confounding age-related changes in expanded clonotypes.

V sheds 2 bases and J sheds 2 bases, leaving 9 bases between their ends. The CDR3 runs 14 residues from the cysteine to the phenylalanine. Only the CDR3 DNA stays, 42 bases, in frame from base 1. The germline V gene provides CDR1 MDHEN and CDR2 SYDVKM. Systemically healthy Caucasian individuals from Russia, approximately 39 in total and aged 6 to 90 years, were included as donors. Around 9.8 milliliters of peripheral blood were collected from each donor into EDTA-treated Vacutainer tubes. Ficoll-Paque density-gradient centrifugation was used to isolate PBMCs, with at least 6 million per sample. Total RNA, at least 6 micrograms per sample, was extracted from PBMCs with Trizol reagent. For every donor, flow cytometry on a PBMC aliquot measured the percentage of naive CD45RAhigh/CD27high T cells. The library was built by means of 5' RACE. The sequencer was an Illumina HiSeq 2500. A second roughly 6 to 12 cycle PCR used a sample-barcoded 5' primer and a J-beta primer mix. A unique molecular identifier was introduced onto each TCR beta cDNA molecule by a template-switch 5' adaptor carrying 12 random nucleotides. Each sample yielded at least 3 million CDR3-containing paired-end reads. All of the RNA was converted into first-strand cDNA using the Mint cDNA synthesis kit, with a TRBC-specific oligonucleotide serving as the primer. Following uracil-DNA glycosylase treatment, all cDNA underwent a first 18-cycle PCR with the universal primers M1SS and BC2_uni_R. On the authors' methods: Normalization of each sample was performed by random selection of 1 million high-quality reads, each carrying a distinct molecular identifier. Reads with shared molecular identifiers were discarded instead of being binned into consensus sequences. MiTCR, set to a Q25 quality threshold and the strictest error-elimination algorithm, was used for CDR3 identification, clonotype clustering and error correction. A nonparametric unseen species model with Euler transformation was used to estimate a lower bound on total TCR beta diversity. The public reads were quality trimmed at Q25 with fastp and then assembled into clones with MiXCR by TCRdb, keeping productive beta chains. Every entry covers one CDR3 protein and lists the most common genes and DNA from its rows. These V and J calls derive from TCRdb rather than the authors' analysis. The sample table records roughly 1 million distinct CDR3 sequences; approximately 26% of these occur just once. About 0.69% of the sample goes to the ten largest clones.

These data were also reused for a study on T cells of mothers and their children. As that second study puts it: The donors were nine systemically healthy Caucasian individuals, made up of three mothers and their six children. cDNA synthesis consumed the entire amount of extracted RNA, loaded at approximately 1.6 ug RNA in each 15 ul reaction. In the second PCR, sample barcodes and 2-4 random nucleotides were introduced via the M1S primer. Over 8 million TCR beta CDR3 reads were obtained for each mother, and around 2.7 million reads were obtained for each child. In both related and unrelated pairs, thymic selection shapes the output of TCR recombination in a similar way, with inherited differences having only a minor effect. Related mother-child pairs always showed normalized repertoire overlap that was slightly higher than in unrelated mother-child pairs, though the difference was never significant. No persistent microchimeric T cell clones were detected, at a sensitivity of around 100 clones per million clonotypes. To look for features that set related mother-child pairs apart from unrelated individuals, the researchers ran deep NGS to compare the TCR beta repertoires of mothers and children. The mean age was around 42 +/- 4 years for the mothers and approximately 11 +/- 4 years for the children. After adapter ligation with NEBNext reagents, the libraries were sequenced on Illumina HiSeq 2000 with 100+100 nt paired-end reads. To prevent cross-contamination, the mother and child libraries were prepared a month apart and were sequenced in separate runs. For each donor, somewhere between about 450,000 and 2,000,000 distinct TCR beta clonotypes were identified. Naive TCR beta clonotypes were estimated from low-frequency clonotypes matched to each donor's FACS-determined naive share, without sorting.

Sequencing used blood. Rearrangement joined TRBV28 to TRBJ1-2, with the D gene call left open. The sequence was collected from a girl aged 2 to 10 in good health. The DNA reads TGTGCCAGCAGTTTAGGAGGGTACAACTATGGCTACACCTTC. Its product reads: CASSLGGYNYGYTF.